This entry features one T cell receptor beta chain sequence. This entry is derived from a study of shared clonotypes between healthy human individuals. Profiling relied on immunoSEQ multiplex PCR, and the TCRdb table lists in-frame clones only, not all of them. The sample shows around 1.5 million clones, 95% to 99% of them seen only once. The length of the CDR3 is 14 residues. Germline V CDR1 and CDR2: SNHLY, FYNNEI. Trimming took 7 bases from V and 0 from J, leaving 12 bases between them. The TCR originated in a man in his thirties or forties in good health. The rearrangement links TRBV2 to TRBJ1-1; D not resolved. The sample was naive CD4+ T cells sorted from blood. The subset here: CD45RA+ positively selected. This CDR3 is CASMQEGMNTEAFF. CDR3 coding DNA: TGTGCCAGCATGCAAGAGGGAATGAACACTGAAGCTTTCTTT.